This T cell receptor (beta chain) is from a study of post-analysis software for immune sequencing data. Study background: As for disease course, relapsing-remitting, secondary progressive and progressive-relapsing multiple sclerosis were all included. Study-wide results and limits: Controls showed lower frequencies than patients for several TRBV segments, and TRBV5-6, TRBV5-1 and TRBV20-1 were among these. Significantly lower normalized Chao1 diversity was seen in multiple sclerosis patients than in controls.

Presence of unique molecular identifiers characterized the TCR beta cDNA libraries. Using its own MiXCR run on the PCR reads, TCRdb lists one record per CDR3 protein. The repertoire includes around 700,000 distinct CDR3 sequences, roughly three fifths of them detected once, and roughly 12% sits in the top ten. The CDR3 loop spans 14 amino acids. The V gene's germline CDR1 is MGHDK and CDR2 SYGVNS. Concerning this clonotype: The antigen is undetermined.

This TCR was recovered from a girl aged 2-10 years with multiple sclerosis. The specimen was blood. J is TRBJ2-1 and V is TRBV25-1; D perhaps matches TRBD2 (6 bases). The DNA end lines up better with TRBJ2-7; the J call may be wrong. CDR3: CASRTSGVRWEQYF. The CDR3 nucleotides are TGTGCCAGCAGAACATCGGGAGTGAGGTGGGAGCAGTACTTC.